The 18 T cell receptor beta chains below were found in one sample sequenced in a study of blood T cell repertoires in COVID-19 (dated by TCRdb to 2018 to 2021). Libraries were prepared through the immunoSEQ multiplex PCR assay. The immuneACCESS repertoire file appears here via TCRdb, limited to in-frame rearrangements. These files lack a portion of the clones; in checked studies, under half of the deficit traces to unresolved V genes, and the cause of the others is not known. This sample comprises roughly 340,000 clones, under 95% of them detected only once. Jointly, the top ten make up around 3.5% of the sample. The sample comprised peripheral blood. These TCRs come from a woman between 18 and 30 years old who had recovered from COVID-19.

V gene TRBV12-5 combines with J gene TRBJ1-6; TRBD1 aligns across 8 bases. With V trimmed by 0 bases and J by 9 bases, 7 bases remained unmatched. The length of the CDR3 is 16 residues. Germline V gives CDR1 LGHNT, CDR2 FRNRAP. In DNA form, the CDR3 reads TGTGCTAGTGGTTTGGTACTTGCAGGGGGCGTTTCACCCCTCCACTTT. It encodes CASGLVLAGGVSPLHF.

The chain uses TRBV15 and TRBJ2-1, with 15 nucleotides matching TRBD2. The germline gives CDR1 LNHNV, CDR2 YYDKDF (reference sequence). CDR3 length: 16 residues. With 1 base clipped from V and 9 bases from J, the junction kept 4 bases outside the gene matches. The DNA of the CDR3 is TGTGCCACCAGCAGAGGAGGACTAGCGGGAGGGTTTGAGCAGTTCTTC. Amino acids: CATSRGGLAGGFEQFF. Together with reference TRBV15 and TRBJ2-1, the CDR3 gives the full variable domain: DAMVIQNPRYQVTQFGKPVTLSCSQTLNHNVMYWYQQKSSQAPKLLFHYYDKDFNNEADTPDNFQSRRPNTSFCFLDIRSPGLGDTAMYLCATSRGGLAGGFEQFFGPGTRLTVL.

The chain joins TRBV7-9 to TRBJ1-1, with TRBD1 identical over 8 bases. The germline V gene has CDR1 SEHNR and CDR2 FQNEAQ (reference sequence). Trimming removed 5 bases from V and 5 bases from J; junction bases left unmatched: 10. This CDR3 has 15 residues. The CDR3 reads CASSLQTGAGTEAFF. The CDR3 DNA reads TGTGCCAGCAGCCTCCAGACAGGGGCTGGGACTGAAGCTTTCTTT.

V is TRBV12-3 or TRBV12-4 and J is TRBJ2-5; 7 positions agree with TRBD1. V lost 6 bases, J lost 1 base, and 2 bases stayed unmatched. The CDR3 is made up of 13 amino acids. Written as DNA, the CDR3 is TGTGCCAGCAGGGGACAGCTCCAAGAGACCCAGTACTTC. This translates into CASRGQLQETQYF.

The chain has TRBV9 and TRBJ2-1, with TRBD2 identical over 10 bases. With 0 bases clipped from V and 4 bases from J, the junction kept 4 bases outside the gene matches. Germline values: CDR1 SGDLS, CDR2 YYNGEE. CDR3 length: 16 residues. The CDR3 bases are TGTGCCAGCAGCGTAGGACAGCGGGAGGGGTACAATGAGCAGTTCTTC. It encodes CASSVGQREGYNEQFF. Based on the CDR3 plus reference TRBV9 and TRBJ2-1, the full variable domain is DSGVTQTPKHLITATGQRVTLRCSPRSGDLSVYWYQQSLDQGLQFLIQYYNGEERAKGNILERFSAQQFPDLHSELNLSSLELGDSALYFCASSVGQREGYNEQFFGPGTRLTVL.

The CDR3 region has the DNA TGTGCCAGTAGTAGACGGACAGTTTCTAGCAATCAGCCCCAGCATTTT. Translation: CASSRRTVSSNQPQHF. The chain has TRBV19 and TRBJ1-5; weak D call: TRBD1 (6 bases). Germline V gene lookup returns CDR1 LNHDA and CDR2 SQIVND (reference sequence). CDR3 size: 16 residues. V was pared by 4 bases and J by 0 bases, with 13 bases between.

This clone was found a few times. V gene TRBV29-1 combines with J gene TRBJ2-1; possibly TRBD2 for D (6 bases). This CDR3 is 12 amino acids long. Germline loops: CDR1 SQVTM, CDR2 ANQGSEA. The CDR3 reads CIIADTHNEQFF. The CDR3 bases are TGCATCATAGCGGATACCCACAATGAGCAGTTCTTC.

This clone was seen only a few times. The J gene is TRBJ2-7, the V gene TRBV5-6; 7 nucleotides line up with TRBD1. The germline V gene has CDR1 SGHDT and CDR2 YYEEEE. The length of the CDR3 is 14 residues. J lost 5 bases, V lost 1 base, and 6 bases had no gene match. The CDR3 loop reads CASSLRLRGHEQYV. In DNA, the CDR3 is TGTGCCAGCAGCTTGCGGTTGAGGGGGCACGAGCAGTACGTC.

The DNA for the CDR3 is TGTGCCAGCAGCTTGGGCTCAGGGCACGAGCAGTACGTC. This translates into CASSLGSGHEQYV. This chain joins TRBV7-6 and TRBJ2-7, with D perhaps TRBD1 (5 bases). The ends were cut back, 3 bases at V and 5 bases at J, with 11 bases in the middle. This CDR3 comprises 13 residues. Germline loops: CDR1 SGHVS, CDR2 FNYEAQ.

In nucleotides, the CDR3 is TGTGCCATCAGACAGGGGAACACTGAAGCTTTCTTT. It is translated as CAIRQGNTEAFF. The J gene is TRBJ1-1, the V gene TRBV10-3; possible D gene TRBD1, 6 bases. The V end was cut by 6 bases, the J end by 1 base, with 6 bases between. CDR1 and CDR2 (germline): ENHRY, SYGVKD. The CDR3 length is 12 residues.

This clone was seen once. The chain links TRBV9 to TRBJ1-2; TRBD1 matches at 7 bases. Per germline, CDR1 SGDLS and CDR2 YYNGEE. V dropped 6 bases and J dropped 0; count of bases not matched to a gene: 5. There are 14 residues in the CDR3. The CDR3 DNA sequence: TGTGCCAGCACCCGGGACAGATCTAACTATGGCTACACCTTC. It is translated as CASTRDRSNYGYTF.

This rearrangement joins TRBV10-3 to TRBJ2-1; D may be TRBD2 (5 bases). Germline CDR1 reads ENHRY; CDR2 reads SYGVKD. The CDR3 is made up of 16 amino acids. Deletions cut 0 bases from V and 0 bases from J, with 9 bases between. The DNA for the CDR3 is TGTGCCATCAGTGAGTCAGTCGGGGACTCCTACAATGAGCAGTTCTTC. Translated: CAISESVGDSYNEQFF.

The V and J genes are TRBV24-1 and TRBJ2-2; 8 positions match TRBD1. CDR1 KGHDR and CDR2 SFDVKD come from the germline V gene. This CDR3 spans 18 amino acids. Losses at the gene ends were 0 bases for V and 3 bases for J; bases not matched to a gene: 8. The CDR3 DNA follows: TGTGCCACCAGTGATTTGAACTCAGGACAGGGATACACCGGGGAGCTGTTTTTT. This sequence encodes CATSDLNSGQGYTGELFF.

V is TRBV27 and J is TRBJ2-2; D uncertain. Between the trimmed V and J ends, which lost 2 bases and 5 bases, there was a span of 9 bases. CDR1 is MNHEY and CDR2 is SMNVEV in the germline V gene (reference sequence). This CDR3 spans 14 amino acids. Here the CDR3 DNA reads TGTGCCAGCAGTTTACGTGACTCTACCGGGGAGCTGTTTTTT. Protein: CASSLRDSTGELFF.

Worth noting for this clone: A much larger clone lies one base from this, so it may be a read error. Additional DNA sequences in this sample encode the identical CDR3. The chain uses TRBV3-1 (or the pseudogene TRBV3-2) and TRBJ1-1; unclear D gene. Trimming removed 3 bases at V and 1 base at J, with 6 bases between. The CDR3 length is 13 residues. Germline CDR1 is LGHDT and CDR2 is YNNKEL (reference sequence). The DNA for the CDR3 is TGTGCCAGCAGCCAGGTACAGAACACTGAAGCTTTCTTT. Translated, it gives CASSQVQNTEAFF.

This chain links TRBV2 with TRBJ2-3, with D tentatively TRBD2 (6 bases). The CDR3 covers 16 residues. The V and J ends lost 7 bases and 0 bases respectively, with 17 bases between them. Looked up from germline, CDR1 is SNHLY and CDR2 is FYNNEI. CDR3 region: CASNPMAGTSTDTQYF. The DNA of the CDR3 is TGTGCCAGCAATCCCATGGCGGGAACTAGCACAGATACGCAGTATTTT.

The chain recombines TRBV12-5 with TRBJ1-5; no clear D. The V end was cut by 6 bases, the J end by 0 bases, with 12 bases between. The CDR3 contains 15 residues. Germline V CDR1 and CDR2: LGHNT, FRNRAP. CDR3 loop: CASGTDTYSNQPQHF. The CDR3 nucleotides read TGTGCTAGTGGCACCGACACCTATAGCAATCAGCCCCAGCATTTT.

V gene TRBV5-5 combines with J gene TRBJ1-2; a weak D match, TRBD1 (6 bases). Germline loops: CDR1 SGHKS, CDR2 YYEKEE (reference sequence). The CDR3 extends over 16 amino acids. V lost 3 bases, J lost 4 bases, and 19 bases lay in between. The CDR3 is CASSSTTGRQIYGYTF. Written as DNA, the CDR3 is TGTGCCAGCAGCTCTACGACAGGACGGCAAATCTATGGCTACACCTTC.